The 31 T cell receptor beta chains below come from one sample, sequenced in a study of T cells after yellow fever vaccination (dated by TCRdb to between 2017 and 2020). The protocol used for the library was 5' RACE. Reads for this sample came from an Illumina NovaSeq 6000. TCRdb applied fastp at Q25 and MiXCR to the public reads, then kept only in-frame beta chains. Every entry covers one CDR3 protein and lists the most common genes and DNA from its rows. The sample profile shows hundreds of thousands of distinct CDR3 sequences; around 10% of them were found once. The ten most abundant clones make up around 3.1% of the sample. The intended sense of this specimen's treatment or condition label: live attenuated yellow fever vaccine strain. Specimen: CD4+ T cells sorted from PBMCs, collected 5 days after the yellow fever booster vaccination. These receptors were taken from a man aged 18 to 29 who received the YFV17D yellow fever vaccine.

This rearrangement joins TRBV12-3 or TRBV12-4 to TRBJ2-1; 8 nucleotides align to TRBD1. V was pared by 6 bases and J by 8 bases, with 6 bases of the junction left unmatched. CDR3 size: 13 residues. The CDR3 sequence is CASRDNRGDEQFF. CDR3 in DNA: TGTGCCAGCAGGGACAACAGGGGGGATGAGCAGTTCTTC.

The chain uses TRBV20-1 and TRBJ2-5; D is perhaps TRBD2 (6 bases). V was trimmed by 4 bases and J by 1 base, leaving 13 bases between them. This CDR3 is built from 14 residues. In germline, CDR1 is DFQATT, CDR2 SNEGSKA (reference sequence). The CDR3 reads CSAILRRGQETQYF. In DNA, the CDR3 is TGCAGTGCTATCCTCAGGCGGGGCCAAGAGACCCAGTACTTC.

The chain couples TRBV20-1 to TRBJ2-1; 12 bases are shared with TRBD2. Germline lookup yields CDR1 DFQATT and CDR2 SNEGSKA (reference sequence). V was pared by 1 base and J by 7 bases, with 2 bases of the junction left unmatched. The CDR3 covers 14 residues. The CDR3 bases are TGCAGTGCTAGAGCTAGCGGGGGGGTAAATGAGCAGTTCTTC. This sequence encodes CSARASGGVNEQFF.

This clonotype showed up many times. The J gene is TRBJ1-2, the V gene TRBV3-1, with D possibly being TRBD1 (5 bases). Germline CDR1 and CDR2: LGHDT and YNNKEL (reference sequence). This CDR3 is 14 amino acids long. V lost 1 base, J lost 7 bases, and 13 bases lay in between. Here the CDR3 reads CASSQVERGAGYTF. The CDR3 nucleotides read TGTGCCAGCAGCCAAGTGGAACGCGGGGCTGGCTACACCTTC.

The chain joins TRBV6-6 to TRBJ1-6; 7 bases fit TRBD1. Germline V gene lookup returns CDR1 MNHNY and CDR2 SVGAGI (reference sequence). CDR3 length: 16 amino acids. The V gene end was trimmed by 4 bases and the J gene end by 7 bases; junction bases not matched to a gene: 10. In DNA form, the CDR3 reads TGTGCCAGCAGTTCCGAGCGCGGGACAGACAATTCACCCCTCCACTTT. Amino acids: CASSSERGTDNSPLHF.

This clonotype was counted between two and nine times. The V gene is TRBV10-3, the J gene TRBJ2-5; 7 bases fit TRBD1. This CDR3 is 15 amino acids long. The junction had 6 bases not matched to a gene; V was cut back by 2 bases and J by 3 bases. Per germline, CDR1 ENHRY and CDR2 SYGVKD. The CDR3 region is CAISERLTGKETQYF. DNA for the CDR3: TGTGCCATCAGTGAGCGCCTGACAGGGAAAGAGACCCAGTACTTC.

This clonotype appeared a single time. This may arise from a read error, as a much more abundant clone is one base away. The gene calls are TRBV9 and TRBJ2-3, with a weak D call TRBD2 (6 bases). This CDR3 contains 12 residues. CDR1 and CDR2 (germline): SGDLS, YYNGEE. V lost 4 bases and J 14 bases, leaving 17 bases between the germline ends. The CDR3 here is CASSTFGGRMYF. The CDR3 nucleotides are TGTGCCAGCAGCACCTTTGGGGGGAGGATGTATTTT.

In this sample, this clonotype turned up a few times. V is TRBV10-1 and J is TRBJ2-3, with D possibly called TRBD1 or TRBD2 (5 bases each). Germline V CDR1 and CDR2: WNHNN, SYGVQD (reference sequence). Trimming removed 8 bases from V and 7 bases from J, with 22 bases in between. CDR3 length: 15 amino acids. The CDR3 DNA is TGCGCCAGCGGACGAGGGGACCTGTTGCCTTATACGCAGTATTTT. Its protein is CASGRGDLLPYTQYF.

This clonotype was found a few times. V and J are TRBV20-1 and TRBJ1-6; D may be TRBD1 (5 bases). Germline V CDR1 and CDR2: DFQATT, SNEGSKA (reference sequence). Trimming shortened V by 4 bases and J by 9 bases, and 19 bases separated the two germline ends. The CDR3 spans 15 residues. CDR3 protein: CSAIGTTGGGSPLHF. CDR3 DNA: TGCAGTGCTATAGGGACGACCGGAGGCGGTTCACCCCTCCACTTT.

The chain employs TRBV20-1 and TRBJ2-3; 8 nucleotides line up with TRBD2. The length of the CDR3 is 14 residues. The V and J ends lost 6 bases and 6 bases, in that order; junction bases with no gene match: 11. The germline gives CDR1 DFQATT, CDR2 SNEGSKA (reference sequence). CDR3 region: CSAIPGGRTDTQYF. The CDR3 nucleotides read TGCAGTGCCATCCCGGGGGGGCGGACGGATACGCAGTATTTT.

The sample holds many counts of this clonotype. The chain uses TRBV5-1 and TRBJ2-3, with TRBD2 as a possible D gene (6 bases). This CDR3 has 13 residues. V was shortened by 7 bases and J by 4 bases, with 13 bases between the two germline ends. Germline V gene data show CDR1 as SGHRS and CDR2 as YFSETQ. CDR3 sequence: CASGLGGADTQYF. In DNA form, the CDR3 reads TGCGCCAGCGGCCTCGGGGGAGCAGATACGCAGTATTTT.

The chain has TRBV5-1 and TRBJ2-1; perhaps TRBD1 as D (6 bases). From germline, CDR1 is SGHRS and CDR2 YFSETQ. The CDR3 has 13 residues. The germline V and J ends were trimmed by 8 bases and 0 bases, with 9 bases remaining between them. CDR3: CASNRASYNEQFF. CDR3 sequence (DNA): TGCGCCAGTAACAGGGCCTCCTACAATGAGCAGTTCTTC.

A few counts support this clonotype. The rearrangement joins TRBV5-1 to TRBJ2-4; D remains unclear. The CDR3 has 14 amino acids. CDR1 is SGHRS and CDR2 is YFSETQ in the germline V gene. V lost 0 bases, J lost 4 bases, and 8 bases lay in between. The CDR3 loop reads CASSLGTTKNIQYF. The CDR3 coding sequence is TGCGCCAGCAGCTTGGGTACAACTAAAAACATTCAGTACTTC.

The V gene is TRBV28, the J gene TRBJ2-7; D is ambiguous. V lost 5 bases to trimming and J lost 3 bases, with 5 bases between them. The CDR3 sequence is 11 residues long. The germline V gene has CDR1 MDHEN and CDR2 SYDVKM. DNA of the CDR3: TGTGCCAGCAGTGGCAGCTACGAGCAGTACGTC. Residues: CASSGSYEQYV.

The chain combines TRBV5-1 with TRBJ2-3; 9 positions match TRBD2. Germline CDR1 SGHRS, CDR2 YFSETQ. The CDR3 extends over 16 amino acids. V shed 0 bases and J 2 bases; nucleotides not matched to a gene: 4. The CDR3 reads CASSLASGVITDTQYF. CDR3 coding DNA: TGCGCCAGCAGCTTGGCTAGCGGGGTAATCACAGATACGCAGTATTTT.

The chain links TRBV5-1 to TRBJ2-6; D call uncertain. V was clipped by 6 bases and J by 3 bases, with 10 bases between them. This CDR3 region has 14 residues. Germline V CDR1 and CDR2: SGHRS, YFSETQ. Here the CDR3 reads CASNEGGGANVLTF. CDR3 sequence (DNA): TGCGCCAGCAACGAAGGCGGTGGGGCCAACGTCCTGACTTTC.

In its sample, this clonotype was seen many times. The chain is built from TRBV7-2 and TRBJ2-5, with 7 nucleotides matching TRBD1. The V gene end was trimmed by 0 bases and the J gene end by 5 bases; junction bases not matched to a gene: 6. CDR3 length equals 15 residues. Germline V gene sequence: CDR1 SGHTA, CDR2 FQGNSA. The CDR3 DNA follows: TGTGCCAGCAGCTTAGCGTTAGGGGGCGGGGAGACCCAGTACTTC. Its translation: CASSLALGGGETQYF.

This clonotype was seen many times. The CDR3: CASSEPGTLTYGYTF. The CDR3 DNA reads as TGTGCCAGCAGTGAACCCGGGACTCTTACCTATGGCTACACCTTC. This chain uses TRBV6-1 with TRBJ1-2, with D maybe TRBD1 (5 bases). Looked up from germline, CDR1 is MNHNS and CDR2 is SASEGT. The CDR3 has 15 amino acids. Trimming cost V 2 bases and J 4 bases, with 14 bases left between them.

The CDR3, as DNA: TGCGCCAGCAGACTCCGGGCCGTGAACACCGGGGAGCTGTTTTTT. Its translation: CASRLRAVNTGELFF. This chain uses TRBV5-1 with TRBJ2-2; D unresolved. Germline V gene lookup returns CDR1 SGHRS and CDR2 YFSETQ. The CDR3 contains 15 residues. Trimming stripped 5 bases from V and 1 base from J, with 12 bases between. Drawing the rest from reference TRBV5-1 and TRBJ2-2, the complete variable domain is KAGVTQTPRYLIKTRGQQVTLSCSPISGHRSVSWYQQTPGQGLQFLFEYFSETQRNKGNFPGRFSGRQFSNSRSEMNVSTLELGDSALYLCASRLRAVNTGELFFGEGSRLTVL.

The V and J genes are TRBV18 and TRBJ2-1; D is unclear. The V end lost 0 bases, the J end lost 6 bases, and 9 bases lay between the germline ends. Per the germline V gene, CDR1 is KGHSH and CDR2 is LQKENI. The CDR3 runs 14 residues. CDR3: CASSPPDGSNEQFF. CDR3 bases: TGTGCCAGCTCACCACCGGACGGATCCAATGAGCAGTTCTTC.

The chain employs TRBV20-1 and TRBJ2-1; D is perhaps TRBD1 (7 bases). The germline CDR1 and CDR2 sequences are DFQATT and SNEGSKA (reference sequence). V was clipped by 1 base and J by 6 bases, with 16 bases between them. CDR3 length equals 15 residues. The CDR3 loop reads CSARVGGGLTNEQFF. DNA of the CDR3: TGCAGTGCTAGAGTAGGAGGGGGCCTAACCAATGAGCAGTTCTTC.

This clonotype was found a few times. Here the CDR3 DNA reads TGTGCCAGCAGTGAAGCAAGGTGGGGCACTGAAGCTTTCTTT. It encodes CASSEARWGTEAFF. The chain is built from TRBV2 and TRBJ1-1; D remains ambiguous. This CDR3 is built from 14 residues. Germline CDR1 SNHLY, CDR2 FYNNEI. The V gene lost 0 bases and the J gene lost 4 bases, with 9 bases spanning the gap.

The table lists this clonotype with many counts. The chain's CDR3 is CASSLEHEQYV. Here the CDR3 DNA reads TGTGCCAGCAGCTTGGAGCACGAGCAGTACGTC. The V gene is TRBV5-6, the J gene TRBJ2-7, with D hard to call. The V and J ends lost 0 bases and 5 bases respectively, with 3 bases between them. There are 11 residues in the CDR3. CDR1 SGHDT and CDR2 YYEEEE come from the germline V gene.

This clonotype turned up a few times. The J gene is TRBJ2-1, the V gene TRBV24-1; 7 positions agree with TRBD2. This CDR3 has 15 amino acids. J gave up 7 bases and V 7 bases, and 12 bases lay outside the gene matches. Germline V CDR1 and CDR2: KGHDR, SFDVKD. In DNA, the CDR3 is TGTGCCACCAGGAGAGGGAGGGTCGGTTCGAATGAGCAGTTCTTC. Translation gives CATRRGRVGSNEQFF.

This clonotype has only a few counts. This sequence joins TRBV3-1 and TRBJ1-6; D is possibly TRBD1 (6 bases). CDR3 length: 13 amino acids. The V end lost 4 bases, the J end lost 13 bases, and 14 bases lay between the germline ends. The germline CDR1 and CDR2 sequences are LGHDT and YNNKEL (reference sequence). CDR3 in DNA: TGTGCCAGCAGCCCGGGACAAGGAACGCCCCTCCACTTT. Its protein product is CASSPGQGTPLHF.

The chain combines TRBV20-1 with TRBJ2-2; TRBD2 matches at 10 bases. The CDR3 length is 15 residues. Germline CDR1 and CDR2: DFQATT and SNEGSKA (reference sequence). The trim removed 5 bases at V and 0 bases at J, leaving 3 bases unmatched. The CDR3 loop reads CSALSGGPNTGELFF. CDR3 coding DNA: TGCAGTGCTCTTAGCGGGGGGCCGAACACCGGGGAGCTGTTTTTT.

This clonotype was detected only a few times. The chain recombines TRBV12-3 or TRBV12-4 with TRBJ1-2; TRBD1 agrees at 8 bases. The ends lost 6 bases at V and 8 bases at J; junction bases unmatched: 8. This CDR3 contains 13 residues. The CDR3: CASRQTGADGYTF. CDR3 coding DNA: TGTGCCAGCAGACAGACAGGGGCCGACGGCTACACCTTC.

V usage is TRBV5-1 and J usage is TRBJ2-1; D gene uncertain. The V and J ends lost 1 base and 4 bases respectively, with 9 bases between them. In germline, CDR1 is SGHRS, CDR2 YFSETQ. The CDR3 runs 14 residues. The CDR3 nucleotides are TGCGCCAGCAGCTTGAGGGTGGGTTACAATGAGCAGTTCTTC. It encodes CASSLRVGYNEQFF.

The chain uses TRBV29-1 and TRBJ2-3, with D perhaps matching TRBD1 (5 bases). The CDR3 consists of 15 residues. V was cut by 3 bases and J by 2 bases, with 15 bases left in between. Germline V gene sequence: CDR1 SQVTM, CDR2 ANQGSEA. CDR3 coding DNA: TGCAGCGTTGAGGGCTACCGTGGGGCCACAGATACGCAGTATTTT. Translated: CSVEGYRGATDTQYF.

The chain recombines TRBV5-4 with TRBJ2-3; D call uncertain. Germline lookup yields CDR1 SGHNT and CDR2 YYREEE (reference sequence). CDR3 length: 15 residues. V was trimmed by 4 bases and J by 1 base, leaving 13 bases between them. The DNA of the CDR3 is TGTGCCAGCAGCGCCCGACTCCGGGGCACAGATACGCAGTATTTT. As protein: CASSARLRGTDTQYF.

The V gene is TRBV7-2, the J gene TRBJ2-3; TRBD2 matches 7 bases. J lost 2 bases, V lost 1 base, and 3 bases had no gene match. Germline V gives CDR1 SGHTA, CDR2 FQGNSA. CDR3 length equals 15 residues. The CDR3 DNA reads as TGTGCCAGCAGCTTAGAGACTAGCTACACAGATACGCAGTATTTT. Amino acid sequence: CASSLETSYTDTQYF.